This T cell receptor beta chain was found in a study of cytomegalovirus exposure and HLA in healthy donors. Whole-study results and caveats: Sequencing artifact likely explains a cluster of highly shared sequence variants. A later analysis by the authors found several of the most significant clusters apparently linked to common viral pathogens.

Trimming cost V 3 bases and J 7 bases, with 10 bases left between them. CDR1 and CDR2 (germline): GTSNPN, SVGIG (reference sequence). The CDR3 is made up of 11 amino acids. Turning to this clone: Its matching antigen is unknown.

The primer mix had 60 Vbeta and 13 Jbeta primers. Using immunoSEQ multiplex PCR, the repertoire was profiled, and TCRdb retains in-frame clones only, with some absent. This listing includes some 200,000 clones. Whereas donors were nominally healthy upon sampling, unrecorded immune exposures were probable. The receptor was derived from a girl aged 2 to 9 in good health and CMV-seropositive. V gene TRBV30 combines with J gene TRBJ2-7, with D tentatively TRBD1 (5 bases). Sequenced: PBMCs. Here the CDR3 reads CAWSNRQEQYF. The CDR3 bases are TGTGCCTGGAGCAATCGACAGGAGCAGTACTTC.